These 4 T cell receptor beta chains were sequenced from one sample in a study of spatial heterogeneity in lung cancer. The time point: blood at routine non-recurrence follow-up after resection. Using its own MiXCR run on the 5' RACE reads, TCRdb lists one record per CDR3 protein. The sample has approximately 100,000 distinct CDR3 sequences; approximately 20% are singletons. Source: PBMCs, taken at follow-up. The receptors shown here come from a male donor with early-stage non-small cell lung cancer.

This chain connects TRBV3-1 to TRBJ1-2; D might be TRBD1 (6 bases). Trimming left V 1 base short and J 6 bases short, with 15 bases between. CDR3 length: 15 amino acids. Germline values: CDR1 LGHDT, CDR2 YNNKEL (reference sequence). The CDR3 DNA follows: TGTGCCAGCAGCCAAGGTCCGGGGGCAAGAGATGGCTACACCTTC. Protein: CASSQGPGARDGYTF.

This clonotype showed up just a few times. The CDR3 here is CASSLNGGPAETQYF. CDR3 coding DNA: TGTGCCAGCAGCTTAAATGGGGGGCCGGCGGAGACCCAGTACTTC. The V call is TRBV7-2, the J call TRBJ2-5, with D tentatively TRBD1 or TRBD2 (6 bases each). From germline, CDR1 is SGHTA and CDR2 FQGNSA. This CDR3 contains 15 residues. V was pared by 2 bases and J by 5 bases, with 15 bases between.

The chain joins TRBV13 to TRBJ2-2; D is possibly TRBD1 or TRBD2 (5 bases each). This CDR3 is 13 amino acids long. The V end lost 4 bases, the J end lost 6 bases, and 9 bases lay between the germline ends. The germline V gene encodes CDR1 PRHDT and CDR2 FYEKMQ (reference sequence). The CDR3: CASSSGRAGELFF. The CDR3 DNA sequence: TGTGCCAGCAGCTCAGGGCGGGCCGGGGAGCTGTTTTTT.

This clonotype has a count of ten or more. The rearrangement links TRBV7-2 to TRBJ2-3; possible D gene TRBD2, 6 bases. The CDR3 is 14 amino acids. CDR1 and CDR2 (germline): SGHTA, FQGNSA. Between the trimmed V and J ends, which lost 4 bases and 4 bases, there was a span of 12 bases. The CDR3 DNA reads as TGTGCCAGCAGCTCCGTGGCGGGGTCAGATACGCAGTATTTT. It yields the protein CASSSVAGSDTQYF.